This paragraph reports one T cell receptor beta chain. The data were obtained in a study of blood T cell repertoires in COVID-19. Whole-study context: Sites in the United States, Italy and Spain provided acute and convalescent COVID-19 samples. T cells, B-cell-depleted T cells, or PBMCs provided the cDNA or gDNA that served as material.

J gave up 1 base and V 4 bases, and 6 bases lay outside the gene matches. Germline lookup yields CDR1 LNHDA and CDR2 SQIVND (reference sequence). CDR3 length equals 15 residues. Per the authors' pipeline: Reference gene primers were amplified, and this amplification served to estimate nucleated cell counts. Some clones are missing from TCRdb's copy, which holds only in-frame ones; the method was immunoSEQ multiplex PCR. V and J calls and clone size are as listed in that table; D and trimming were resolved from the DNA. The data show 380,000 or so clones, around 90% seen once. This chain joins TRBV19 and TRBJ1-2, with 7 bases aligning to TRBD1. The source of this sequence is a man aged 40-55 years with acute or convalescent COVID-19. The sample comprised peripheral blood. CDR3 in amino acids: CASSTLRDSNYGYTF. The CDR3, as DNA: TGTGCCAGTAGTACGTTAAGGGACAGTAACTATGGCTACACCTTC.